The clone carrying this T cell receptor beta chain was seen ten or more times. Its cognate antigen is unknown. This specimen belongs to a study of blood T cells in healthy people across ages. Overall study results and limits: CMV infection status of these donors was not known.

A second about 6 to 11 cycle PCR used barcoded and J-beta primers. In TCRdb, the 5' RACE reads were re-called with MiXCR into one record per CDR3 protein. Among just under 550,000 distinct CDR3 sequences listed, less than 25% were seen once. The CDR3 runs to 13 residues. Deletions cut 7 bases from V and 5 bases from J, with 15 bases between. Germline CDR1 reads MNHNY; CDR2 reads SVGAGI (reference sequence). The same data also went into a second study, on T cells of mothers and their children. That investigation notes: From each mother came over 8 million TCR beta CDR3 reads, and from each child came 3 million to 3.5 million.

The genes are TRBV6-6 and TRBJ2-7, with D possibly matching TRBD1 (6 bases). The sample taken for sequencing was blood. The sequence came from a boy between 5 and 17 years old in good health. The CDR3 spells CASNLQGENEQYF. As DNA, the CDR3 is TGTGCCAGCAACCTACAGGGTGAGAACGAGCAGTACTTC.